This TCR beta chain was documented in a study of CD8 T cells in Susac syndrome. CDR1 is DFQATT and CDR2 is SNEGSKA in the germline V gene (reference sequence). Unmatched junction bases numbered 8, after V lost 8 bases and J lost 1 base. CDR3 length: 15 residues. Reverse transcription used roughly 0.45 to 1 ug RNA and random hexamers. TCRdb re-derived calls from the immunoSEQ multiplex PCR reads in MiXCR, one entry per CDR3 protein. The sample gives approximately 150,000 distinct CDR3 sequences, approximately 93% of which show up once; under 0.095% is in the top ten. The sample was CD4+ T cells from PBMCs. This TCR was recovered from a human donor in good health. This chain connects TRBV20-1 to TRBJ2-5, with 12 nucleotides matching TRBD2. CDR3 bases: TGCAGTTTATTTGGGACTAGCGGGTTCCAAGAGACCCAGTACTTC. Protein sequence: CSLFGTSGFQETQYF.